The 28 T cell receptor beta chains below were found in one sample sequenced in a study of blood T cell repertoires in COVID-19. The protocol was immunoSEQ multiplex PCR, while the TCRdb copy is restricted to in-frame clones and leaves out a portion. Here the sample spans approximately 250,000 clones, almost 85% being singletons. The specimen sequenced was PBMCs or T cells enriched from blood (not recorded which). These receptors originate from a woman aged 45-65 years with acute COVID-19.

This chain uses TRBV4-1 with TRBJ2-2; no reliable D call. Trimming pared 0 bases from V and 4 bases from J, leaving 6 bases between. The germline gives CDR1 MGHRA, CDR2 YSYEKL. This CDR3 is 14 amino acids long. CDR3 loop: CASSQDPVTGELFF. The CDR3 DNA sequence: TGCGCCAGCAGCCAAGACCCCGTCACCGGGGAGCTGTTTTTT.

This clone was observed once. The chain carries TRBV7-2 and TRBJ1-1; D may be TRBD1 (5 bases). This CDR3 comprises 15 residues. V lost 5 bases to trimming and J lost 5 bases, with 18 bases between them. Germline assignment: CDR1 SGHTA and CDR2 FQGNSA. The CDR3 protein is CASSNGAGPGTEAFF. CDR3 nucleotide sequence: TGTGCCAGCAGCAATGGAGCAGGGCCAGGAACTGAAGCTTTCTTT.

This clone has only one observation. The rearrangement joins TRBV6-5 to TRBJ2-1; D might be TRBD1 (5 bases). CDR1 is MNHEY, CDR2 SVGAGI, per germline. The ends were cut back, 6 bases at V and 4 bases at J, with 13 bases in the middle. The CDR3 is 14 amino acids. CDR3: CASRLLDSYNEQFF. CDR3 coding DNA: TGTGCCAGCAGGCTACTCGACAGTTACAATGAGCAGTTCTTC.

J is TRBJ1-6 and V is TRBV5-1; maybe TRBD1 (6 bases). Germline CDR1 and CDR2: SGHRS and YFSETQ. CDR3 length: 14 residues. The V and J ends lost 4 bases and 7 bases respectively, with 12 bases between them. The CDR3: CASSVGQLNSPLHF. The CDR3 DNA follows: TGCGCCAGCAGCGTCGGACAGCTAAATTCACCCCTCCACTTT.

This CDR3 is CASSPGQGYSGNTIYF. The CDR3 bases are TGTGCCAGCAGTCCCGGACAGGGCTACTCTGGAAACACCATATATTTT. The rearrangement uses TRBV2 and TRBJ1-3; 8 bases match TRBD1. There are 16 residues in the CDR3. V lost 5 bases and J lost 0; bases outside the gene matches: 6. Germline V gene sequence: CDR1 SNHLY, CDR2 FYNNEI. Drawing the rest from reference TRBV2 and TRBJ1-3, the complete variable domain is EPEVTQTPSHQVTQMGQEVILRCVPISNHLYFYWYRQILGQKVEFLVSFYNNEISEKSEIFDDQFSVERPDGSNFTLKIRSTKLEDSAMYFCASSPGQGYSGNTIYFGEGSWLTVV.

The chain couples TRBV11-1 to TRBJ2-1; 9 bases are a match to TRBD2. CDR3 length: 15 amino acids. The junction had 8 bases not matched to a gene; V was cut back by 5 bases and J by 6 bases. Germline values: CDR1 SGHAT, CDR2 FQDESV (reference sequence). The CDR3 DNA is TGTGCCAGCAGCCCAAGTCAGCGGGGGGCCAATGAGCAGTTCTTC. Translation gives CASSPSQRGANEQFF.

The V gene is TRBV19, the J gene TRBJ1-6, with D uncertain. Per germline, CDR1 LNHDA and CDR2 SQIVND (reference sequence). The CDR3 consists of 17 residues. The V end lost 5 bases, the J end lost 0 bases, and 14 bases lay between the germline ends. The DNA for the CDR3 is TGTGCCAGTAGTCCGCCGGGTCCGAGCTCCTATAATTCACCCCTCCACTTT. Translation: CASSPPGPSSYNSPLHF.

With regard to this clone: This same CDR3 is encoded by further DNA sequences in the sample. The V gene is TRBV29-1, the J gene TRBJ1-1; maybe TRBD1 (5 bases). Per the germline V gene, CDR1 is SQVTM and CDR2 is ANQGSEA. Trimming took 7 bases from V and 1 from J, leaving 10 bases between them. This CDR3 comprises 12 residues. The CDR3 coding sequence is TGCAGCGGCGGGACCGGGAACACTGAAGCTTTCTTT. As protein: CSGGTGNTEAFF.

CDR3 in DNA: TGTGCCAGCAGCTTAGGACGGCGGGATAATGAGCAGTTCTTC. Amino acids: CASSLGRRDNEQFF. This chain connects TRBV13 to TRBJ2-1; tentatively, D is TRBD2 (6 bases). Trimming cost V 0 bases and J 7 bases, with 10 bases left between them. Germline-derived CDR1 and CDR2 are PRHDT and FYEKMQ (reference sequence). The CDR3 is 14 amino acids. Based on the CDR3 plus reference TRBV13 and TRBJ2-1, the full variable domain is AAGVIQSPRHLIKEKRETATLKCYPIPRHDTVYWYQQGPGQDPQFLISFYEKMQSDKGSIPDRFSAQQFSDYHSELNMSSLELGDSALYFCASSLGRRDNEQFFGPGTRLTVL.

The chain couples TRBV19 to TRBJ1-6, with D unclear. Germline V gene data show CDR1 as LNHDA and CDR2 as SQIVND (reference sequence). V was pared by 0 bases and J by 0 bases, with 9 bases between. The CDR3 is 17 amino acids. Here the CDR3 DNA reads TGTGCCAGTAGTATAGACGGGTCGAGCTCCTATAATTCACCCCTCCACTTT. Its translation is CASSIDGSSSYNSPLHF.

The CDR3 sequence is CASIRGTEAFF. CDR3 bases: TGTGCCAGCATTCGGGGGACTGAAGCTTTCTTT. V is TRBV6-5 and J is TRBJ1-1; D is perhaps TRBD1 (5 bases). Germline V lookup: CDR1 MNHEY, CDR2 SVGAGI. The CDR3 spans 11 residues. Trimming cost V 7 bases and J 5 bases, with 8 bases left between them.

This rearrangement joins TRBV7-2 to TRBJ1-2, with D unclear. The germline CDR1 and CDR2 sequences are SGHTA and FQGNSA. Deletions cut 4 bases from V and 8 bases from J, with 17 bases between. The CDR3 is made up of 14 amino acids. CDR3 sequence: CASSSQRGFGGYTF. For the CDR3, the DNA is TGTGCCAGCAGCTCTCAACGGGGTTTTGGAGGCTACACCTTC.

The V gene is TRBV16, the J gene TRBJ2-7; 11 bases line up with TRBD1. V was pared by 2 bases and J by 3 bases, with 3 bases of the junction left unmatched. The CDR3 contains 15 residues. Germline CDR1 reads KGHSY; CDR2 reads FQNENV. CDR3 protein: CASSQGTGGSYEQYF. In DNA form, the CDR3 reads TGTGCCAGCAGCCAAGGGACAGGGGGGAGCTACGAGCAGTACTTC.

V gene TRBV27 combines with J gene TRBJ1-2; TRBD1 agrees at 7 bases. The trim removed 5 bases at V and 8 bases at J, leaving 5 bases unmatched. The CDR3 contains 12 residues. Germline V lookup: CDR1 MNHEY, CDR2 SMNVEV (reference sequence). The CDR3 DNA reads as TGTGCCAGCAGTCCCGTAGGGGGCGGCTACACCTTC. Its protein product is CASSPVGGGYTF.

This clone was observed a few times. The V gene is TRBV2, the J gene TRBJ1-5; possible D gene TRBD1, 5 bases. The V gene lost 3 bases and the J gene lost 3 bases, with 9 bases spanning the gap. Germline loops: CDR1 SNHLY, CDR2 FYNNEI. The CDR3 spans 14 residues. DNA of the CDR3: TGTGCCAGCAGTGAGGGGCAGATCAATCAGCCCCAGCATTTT. Translating it yields CASSEGQINQPQHF.

This clone was seen just once. The rearrangement joins TRBV7-8 to TRBJ1-4; 9 bases match TRBD1. The V and J ends lost 7 bases and 2 bases, in that order; junction bases with no gene match: 8. Germline CDR1 SGHVS, CDR2 FQNEAQ. The CDR3 runs to 16 residues. CDR3 protein: CASTPGQGTTNEKLFF. The CDR3 DNA is TGTGCCAGCACCCCGGGACAGGGAACCACTAATGAAAAACTGTTTTTT.

This rearrangement joins TRBV27 to TRBJ1-1; 7 positions match TRBD1. CDR3 length equals 14 residues. Germline lookup yields CDR1 MNHEY and CDR2 SMNVEV (reference sequence). The J segment lost 3 bases and the V segment lost 5 bases, leaving 6 bases of the junction unmatched. The CDR3 here is CASSLAGTDTEAFF. Written as DNA, the CDR3 is TGTGCCAGCAGTCTGGCCGGGACAGACACTGAAGCTTTCTTT.

The V and J genes are TRBV10-1 and TRBJ2-7, with 7 bases identical to TRBD1. In germline, CDR1 is WNHNN, CDR2 SYGVQD (reference sequence). V trimming: 4 bases; J trimming: 2 bases; junction bases outside the gene matches: 2. CDR3 length equals 13 residues. Written as DNA, the CDR3 is TGCGCCAGCAGTGGGGACAGTCCCTACGAGCAGTACTTC. It specifies CASSGDSPYEQYF.

The chain carries TRBV6-5 and TRBJ1-1; D not certain. The germline V gene encodes CDR1 MNHEY and CDR2 SVGAGI. CDR3 length: 11 amino acids. The V and J ends lost 7 bases and 8 bases respectively, with 11 bases between them. CDR3 in DNA: TGTGCCAGCAAATCTAGCGGGGAAGCTTTCTTT. This translates into CASKSSGEAFF.

V usage is TRBV7-9 and J usage is TRBJ1-6; 8 nucleotides align to TRBD1. Germline trimming cut 0 bases from V and 10 bases from J; bases unmatched to any gene: 8. This CDR3 region has 16 residues. CDR1 is SEHNR, CDR2 FQNEAQ, per germline (reference sequence). CDR3 nucleotides: TGTGCCAGCAGCTTAGCGTTTGGACAGGGCGGCTCACCCCTCCACTTT. This translates into CASSLAFGQGGSPLHF. The whole variable domain, remainder taken from reference TRBV7-9 and TRBJ1-6, is DTGVSQNPRHKITKRGQNVTFRCDPISEHNRLYWYRQTLGQGPEFLTYFQNEAQLEKSRLLSDRFSAERPKGSFSTLEIQRTEQGDSAMYLCASSLAFGQGGSPLHFGNGTRLTVT.

This clone was counted a single time. CDR3 residues: CSAEGETLHF. CDR3 sequence (DNA): TGCAGTGCCGAGGGGGAAACCCTCCACTTT. The chain carries TRBV20-1 and TRBJ1-6; D is possibly TRBD1 (6 bases). Germline CDR1 DFQATT, CDR2 SNEGSKA (reference sequence). V shed 6 bases and J shed 14 bases, with 11 bases lying between them. The length of the CDR3 is 10 residues.

The J gene is TRBJ1-2, the V gene TRBV7-9; D uncertain. The CDR3 is 12 amino acids. V gave up 1 base and J gave up 8 bases, with 8 bases separating them. Germline lookup yields CDR1 SEHNR and CDR2 FQNEAQ (reference sequence). The CDR3 spells CASSLDGLGYTF. CDR3 nucleotides: TGTGCCAGCAGCTTAGACGGGTTAGGCTACACCTTC.

The chain links TRBV7-2 to TRBJ1-2; D gene ambiguous. Trimming left V 5 bases short and J 7 bases short, with 14 bases between. Germline assignment: CDR1 SGHTA and CDR2 FQGNSA. The CDR3 is 13 amino acids. CDR3 in DNA: TGTGCCAGCAGCCGGTACACAGAAAGTGGCTACACCTTC. Amino acids: CASSRYTESGYTF.

DNA for the CDR3: TGTGCCAGCAGCCCCGGGGACACCGCTATAACGCAGTATTTT. It codes for CASSPGDTAITQYF. The chain uses TRBV7-2 and TRBJ2-3; tentatively, D is TRBD1 (6 bases). CDR1 is SGHTA, CDR2 FQGNSA, per germline. The CDR3 runs 14 residues. Trimming pared 5 bases from V and 9 bases from J, leaving 18 bases between.

The chain carries TRBV11-3 and TRBJ2-4; 8 nucleotides match TRBD1. With 4 bases clipped from V and 8 bases from J, the junction kept 4 bases outside the gene matches. The CDR3 runs to 13 residues. The germline CDR1 and CDR2 sequences are SGHNT and YENEEA. CDR3 amino acids: CASSSQTGDIQYF. CDR3 sequence (DNA): TGTGCCAGCAGCTCACAGACAGGGGACATTCAGTACTTC.

The chain employs TRBV7-9 and TRBJ2-5; unclear D gene. Trimming stripped 1 base from V and 2 bases from J, with 11 bases between. Germline assignment: CDR1 SEHNR and CDR2 FQNEAQ (reference sequence). The CDR3 has 15 amino acids. This CDR3 reads CASSLGAAVQETQYF. The CDR3 bases are TGTGCCAGCAGCTTAGGGGCAGCAGTACAAGAGACCCAGTACTTC.

The chain couples TRBV5-5 to TRBJ1-4; 7 nucleotides line up with TRBD1. The ends lost 1 base at V and 3 bases at J; junction bases unmatched: 3. Per germline, CDR1 SGHKS and CDR2 YYEKEE (reference sequence). The CDR3 covers 15 residues. CDR3 sequence: CASSLRGQPNEKLFF. The CDR3, as DNA: TGTGCCAGCAGCTTGAGGGGACAGCCTAATGAAAAACTGTTTTTT.

In its sample, this clone was seen a few times. CDR3 sequence reads: CASSARTAEKLFF. The CDR3, as DNA: TGTGCCAGCAGTGCCCGGACAGCTGAAAAACTGTTTTTT. The J gene is TRBJ1-4, the V gene TRBV27; D may be TRBD1 (6 bases). The CDR3 is 13 residues long. V was clipped by 5 bases and J by 7 bases, with 11 bases between them. CDR1 MNHEY and CDR2 SMNVEV come from the germline V gene (reference sequence).